One sample yielded the 13 T cell receptor beta chains listed below, sequenced in a study of persistence of HIV-infected CD4 T cells. This nonspecific control used anti-CD3/anti-CD28 bead stimulation of CD4+ T cells. Sorting of responding CD4+ T cells relied on upregulated CD40 ligand together with CD69. For these receptors, no antigen is known. The libraries were made with immunoSEQ version 4 in survey mode. Repertoires were generated with immunoSEQ multiplex PCR, while TCRdb's copy carries only in-frame clones and drops some. The data show 43,000 or so clones, more than 80% seen once. Material: CD4+ T cells sorted from PBMCs after approximately 18-hour stimulation, obtained from a patient who received antiretroviral therapy. The receptors derive from an adult man with HIV who was CMV-seropositive.

The rearrangement uses TRBV19 and TRBJ1-5; the match to TRBD1 covers 9 bases. CDR3 size: 16 residues. Germline CDR1 reads LNHDA; CDR2 reads SQIVND (reference sequence). Trimming at V came to 6 bases and at J to 4 bases, leaving 10 bases not matched to a gene. The CDR3 sequence is CASSQGTGSGNQPQHF. In DNA, the CDR3 is TGTGCCAGTAGCCAAGGGACAGGGAGTGGGAATCAGCCCCAGCATTTT. The whole variable domain, remainder taken from reference TRBV19 and TRBJ1-5, is DGGITQSPKYLFRKEGQNVTLSCEQNLNHDAMYWYRQDPGQGLRLIYYSQIVNDFQKGDIAEGYSVSREKKESFPLTVTSAQKNPTAFYLCASSQGTGSGNQPQHFGDGTRLSIL.

The rearrangement joins TRBV3-1 (or the pseudogene TRBV3-2) to TRBJ2-7, with TRBD1 as a possible D gene (6 bases). The CDR3 is 14 amino acids. Germline loops: CDR1 LGHDT, CDR2 YNNKEL (reference sequence). The V gene lost 4 bases and the J gene lost 2 bases, with 12 bases spanning the gap. The CDR3 here is CASSPYRVAYEQYF. The CDR3 DNA reads TGTGCCAGCAGCCCCTACAGGGTTGCCTACGAGCAGTACTTC.

The chain carries TRBV18 and TRBJ1-5; D unresolved. Trimming stripped 2 bases from V and 0 bases from J, with 8 bases between. CDR1 KGHSH and CDR2 LQKENI come from the germline V gene. CDR3 size: 15 residues. The CDR3 sequence is CASSPTAASNQPQHF. In DNA form, the CDR3 reads TGTGCCAGCTCACCAACGGCAGCTAGCAATCAGCCCCAGCATTTT.

The rearrangement uses TRBV7-3 and TRBJ2-1, with D possibly being TRBD1 (5 bases). CDR3 size: 14 residues. V shed 5 bases and J shed 2 bases, with 10 bases lying between them. CDR1 is SGHTA and CDR2 is FQGTGA in the germline V gene. The CDR3, as DNA: TGTGCCAGCAGCCCCGACAGCACCTACAATGAGCAGTTCTTC. Its translation is CASSPDSTYNEQFF.

This clone was counted a few times. The CDR3 region has the DNA TGTGCCAGCTCTGGGTCGGGGCCTGGGGCCAACGTCCTGACTTTC. It specifies CASSGSGPGANVLTF. The V gene is TRBV18, the J gene TRBJ2-6; D possibly matches TRBD1 or TRBD2 (5 bases each). Germline CDR1 reads KGHSH; CDR2 reads LQKENI. Trimming stripped 6 bases from V and 2 bases from J, with 11 bases between. The CDR3 is 15 residues long. Supplemented by reference TRBV18 and TRBJ2-6, the full variable domain reads NAGVMQNPRHLVRRRGQEARLRCSPMKGHSHVYWYRQLPEEGLKFMVYLQKENIIDESGMPKERFSAEFPKEGPSILRIQQVVRGDSAAYFCASSGSGPGANVLTFGAGSRLTVL.

The chain employs TRBV27 and TRBJ2-4; weak D call: TRBD1 (6 bases). The CDR3 spans 13 residues. Germline V lookup: CDR1 MNHEY, CDR2 SMNVEV (reference sequence). Trimming left V 3 bases short and J 6 bases short, with 9 bases between. The CDR3 loop reads CASSLGRGNIQYF. CDR3 DNA sequence: TGTGCCAGCAGTTTGGGCAGGGGAAACATTCAGTACTTC.

V is TRBV3-1 (or the pseudogene TRBV3-2) and J is TRBJ2-1, with D possibly TRBD2 on 7 matching bases. The germline V gene has CDR1 LGHDT and CDR2 YNNKEL (reference sequence). The CDR3 is made up of 16 amino acids. The V end was cut by 0 bases, the J end by 7 bases, with 16 bases between. The CDR3 reads CASSQEGRGAGNEQFF. CDR3 sequence (DNA): TGTGCCAGCAGCCAAGAGGGACGGGGGGCGGGGAATGAGCAGTTCTTC.

The chain has TRBV28 and TRBJ2-7; no reliable D call. V gave up 6 bases and J gave up 3 bases, with 9 bases separating them. Germline-derived CDR1 and CDR2 are MDHEN and SYDVKM. The CDR3 runs 12 residues. In DNA, the CDR3 is TGTGCCAGCAGCCTATTCGGCTACGAGCAGTACTTC. Residues: CASSLFGYEQYF.

The J gene is TRBJ2-7, the V gene TRBV28; the D gene is possibly TRBD1 (6 bases). The germline V and J ends were trimmed by 5 bases and 0 bases, with 11 bases remaining between them. Germline CDR1 reads MDHEN; CDR2 reads SYDVKM. This CDR3 is 14 amino acids long. The CDR3 DNA is TGTGCCAGCAGTCTCCCGGACAGCTCCTACGAGCAGTACTTC. Translated: CASSLPDSSYEQYF.

CDR3: CASSQDITWTGAKDTQYF. The CDR3, as DNA: TGTGCCAGCAGCCAAGATATTACATGGACAGGGGCCAAGGATACGCAGTATTTT. The J gene is TRBJ2-3, the V gene TRBV3-1 (or the pseudogene TRBV3-2); 9 positions match TRBD1. CDR1 LGHDT and CDR2 YNNKEL come from the germline V gene (reference sequence). CDR3 length: 18 residues. V was pared by 0 bases and J by 6 bases, with 13 bases of the junction left unmatched.

V gene TRBV19 combines with J gene TRBJ2-3, with 11 nucleotides matching TRBD1. The CDR3 covers 15 residues. The trim removed 7 bases at V and 3 bases at J, leaving 6 bases unmatched. The germline V gene has CDR1 LNHDA and CDR2 SQIVND (reference sequence). CDR3 loop: CASKRDRGGTDTQYF. The CDR3 DNA reads as TGTGCCAGTAAGCGGGACAGGGGGGGAACAGATACGCAGTATTTT.

The chain carries TRBV11-3 and TRBJ2-2; 9 positions match TRBD1. Germline V gene lookup returns CDR1 SGHNT and CDR2 YENEEA. Trimming removed 4 bases from V and 4 bases from J; junction bases left unmatched: 4. The CDR3 covers 15 residues. The CDR3 reads CASSSGTGFTGELFF. The DNA for the CDR3 is TGTGCCAGCAGCTCGGGGACAGGGTTCACCGGGGAGCTGTTTTTT.

The chain is built from TRBV4-1 and TRBJ2-2; D is possibly TRBD2 (5 bases). V was clipped by 3 bases and J by 4 bases, with 18 bases between them. In germline, CDR1 is MGHRA, CDR2 YSYEKL. The CDR3 is 17 amino acids. The CDR3 region has the DNA TGCGCCAGCAGCCAGTCAGAAGCGGCGACGGGCACCGGGGAGCTGTTTTTT. Its translation: CASSQSEAATGTGELFF.